This paragraph covers one T cell receptor beta chain sequence. Its target is unknown. This sample was included in a study of CXCR3-negative and CXCR3-positive naive CD8 T cells. Study results and caveats: CXCR3-positive naive cells carried more hydrophobic TRB CDR3s than CXCR3-negative ones.

CDR1 and CDR2 from the germline V gene are SGHVS and FNYEAQ. The CDR3 has 13 residues. TRB cDNA was prepared as libraries by UMI-labeled 5' RACE. TCRdb derives one entry per CDR3 protein from the 5' RACE reads, leaving out DNA. The listing contains about 130,000 distinct CDR3 sequences. This rearrangement joins TRBV7-6 to TRBJ1-1. Sequenced sample: naive CXCR3+ CD8+ T cells from blood. Subset noted: CD45RO-CCR7+CD27+CD95- naive CD8+ T cells expressing CXCR3 (TNR3+). This receptor was obtained from a human donor in good health. Some clones in this sample may be carry-over from other donors' samples. The CDR3 here is CASSLGMNTEAFF.